The 9 T cell receptor beta chains listed next were all sequenced from one sample in a study of cytomegalovirus exposure and HLA in healthy donors. The PCR had 60 Vbeta and 13 Jbeta primers. Generated by immunoSEQ multiplex PCR, the TCRdb table keeps only in-frame clones and is missing some. The table includes 110,000 to 150,000 clones, around 75% detected once. The sequencing input was PBMCs. The receptors stem from a man in his 60s in good health and CMV-seronegative.

The sample holds a few counts of this clone. The rearrangement uses TRBV4-3 and TRBJ2-5; D is uncertain. Germline-derived CDR1 and CDR2 are LGHNA and YSLEER. V lost 4 bases and J lost 1, with 10 bases in between. The CDR3 consists of 14 residues. As DNA, the CDR3 is TGCGCCAGCAGCCTCGGTGTTAGCCAAGAGACCCAGTACTTC. It is translated as CASSLGVSQETQYF.

This chain joins TRBV14 and TRBJ2-7; 10 nucleotides line up with TRBD2. The V and J ends lost 1 base and 4 bases, in that order; junction bases with no gene match: 4. This CDR3 contains 15 residues. The germline CDR1 and CDR2 sequences are SGHDN and FVKESK. The chain's CDR3 is CASSQVSGRVYEQYF. The CDR3, as DNA: TGTGCCAGCAGCCAAGTCAGCGGGAGGGTTTACGAGCAGTACTTC.

This chain connects TRBV21-1 to TRBJ1-6; the table's D call TRBD1 went unverified against the DNA. TRBV21-1 is designated a pseudogene. The CDR3 consists of 15 residues. CDR3 DNA sequence: TGTGCCAGCAACCATGACAGGGGACCTCGTTCACCCCTCCACTTT. It translates to CASNHDRGPRSPLHF.

The gene calls are TRBV9 and TRBJ2-2; 11 positions match TRBD1. The junction had 7 bases not matched to a gene; V was cut back by 0 bases and J by 6 bases. Per the germline V gene, CDR1 is SGDLS and CDR2 is YYNGEE. The CDR3 is 17 residues long. CDR3 bases: TGTGCCAGCAGCGTAGGGACAGGGGGCCGATGGGCCGGGGAGCTGTTTTTT. Its protein product is CASSVGTGGRWAGELFF.

For this clone: This sample includes further DNA sequences coding for the same CDR3. The rearrangement uses TRBV5-4 and TRBJ2-5, with D possibly matching TRBD2 (5 bases). This CDR3 region has 15 residues. V was shortened by 3 bases and J by 1 base, with 13 bases between the two germline ends. In germline, CDR1 is SGHNT, CDR2 YYREEE (reference sequence). The CDR3 nucleotides are TGTGCCAGCAGCTGGGAAGCAGGAGGCCAAGAGACCCAGTACTTC. As protein: CASSWEAGGQETQYF.

This clone has more than one count but fewer than ten. The chain employs TRBV6-1 and TRBJ2-3; 11 bases are shared with TRBD2. This CDR3 is built from 14 residues. Germline V CDR1 and CDR2: MNHNS, SASEGT. With V trimmed by 10 bases and J by 9 bases, 12 bases remained unmatched. The CDR3 DNA reads TGTGCCAACTCACCGGGACTAGCGGTAGGGACGCAGTATTTT. Protein product: CANSPGLAVGTQYF.

In this sample, this clone turned up a few times. The chain uses TRBV6-1 and TRBJ1-1; 8 nucleotides match TRBD1. CDR1 is MNHNS and CDR2 is SASEGT in the germline V gene. The CDR3 totals 17 residues. V lost 1 base, J lost 5 bases, and 12 bases stayed unmatched. The CDR3 DNA reads as TGTGCCAGCAGTGAAGTAGGACAGGGAGTGAGTCGAACTGAAGCTTTCTTT. Translated: CASSEVGQGVSRTEAFF.

This chain connects TRBV10-3 to TRBJ2-1; 11 bases line up with TRBD1. The CDR3 loop spans 16 amino acids. After removal of 6 bases from V and 6 bases from J, the junction contained 10 bases not matched to a gene. Germline CDR1 is ENHRY and CDR2 is SYGVKD. The CDR3 sequence is CAIRGPDRGLINEQFF. The CDR3 coding sequence is TGTGCCATCAGGGGCCCGGACAGGGGGCTCATCAATGAGCAGTTCTTC.

The CDR3 spells CASSQQGIYNTGELFF. The DNA of the CDR3 is TGTGCCAGCAGCCAACAGGGTATCTATAACACCGGGGAGCTGTTTTTT. The chain combines TRBV7-2 with TRBJ2-2; D is possibly TRBD1 (6 bases). The CDR3 contains 16 residues. CDR1 is SGHTA and CDR2 is FQGNSA in the germline V gene. V dropped 5 bases and J dropped 2 bases, with 15 bases sitting between them.